Listed here are 28 T cell receptor beta chains from one sample, sequenced in a study of cytomegalovirus exposure and HLA in healthy donors. The PCR used 60 Vbeta and 13 Jbeta primers. The assay was immunoSEQ multiplex PCR, and TCRdb's table has in-frame clones only and misses some. Seen here are roughly 230,000 clones, over 90% observed once, and the top ten hold about 1.8%. Sequencing used PBMCs. These receptors originate from a girl aged 2 to 10 in good health and CMV-seronegative.

The count of this clone is one. V usage is TRBV11-2 and J usage is TRBJ2-5, with 15 bases identical to TRBD2. The CDR3 is 17 amino acids. J was trimmed by 5 bases and V by 5 bases; bases with no gene match: 9. CDR1 is SGHAT, CDR2 FQNNGV, per germline. Here the CDR3 reads CASSGWTSGGARETQYF. The CDR3 nucleotides read TGTGCCAGCAGCGGCTGGACTAGCGGGGGGGCCCGTGAGACCCAGTACTTC.

A single count supports this clone. This CDR3 reads CASSPSGTGETQYF. The CDR3, as DNA: TGTGCCAGCAGTCCCTCCGGGACAGGTGAGACCCAGTACTTC. The V call is TRBV27, the J call TRBJ2-5, with 8 bases that match TRBD1. This CDR3 has 14 residues. CDR1 is MNHEY, CDR2 SMNVEV, per germline (reference sequence). The ends lost 5 bases at V and 5 bases at J; junction bases unmatched: 7.

The V gene is TRBV2, the J gene TRBJ2-6; 13 nucleotides agree with TRBD2. This CDR3 contains 16 residues. From germline, CDR1 is SNHLY and CDR2 FYNNEI. Trimming cost V 4 bases and J 11 bases; bases outside gene matches: 8. The CDR3 nucleotides read TGTGCCAGCAGTGGCGCCACTAGCGGGGGGGGCGACGTCCTGACTTTC. Protein: CASSGATSGGGDVLTF.

The chain links TRBV5-1 to TRBJ1-4, with 7 bases identical to TRBD1. Germline-derived CDR1 and CDR2 are SGHRS and YFSETQ. V was clipped by 4 bases and J by 5 bases; unmatched bases: 5. The CDR3 runs to 14 residues. This chain's CDR3 is CASSPQGENEKLFF. The DNA of the CDR3 is TGCGCCAGCAGCCCCCAGGGGGAGAATGAAAAACTGTTTTTT. Based on the CDR3 plus reference TRBV5-1 and TRBJ1-4, the full variable domain is KAGVTQTPRYLIKTRGQQVTLSCSPISGHRSVSWYQQTPGQGLQFLFEYFSETQRNKGNFPGRFSGRQFSNSRSEMNVSTLELGDSALYLCASSPQGENEKLFFGSGTQLSVL.

The chain uses TRBV29-1 and TRBJ1-1; 8 positions match TRBD1. J gave up 1 base and V 6 bases, and 7 bases lay outside the gene matches. Germline-derived CDR1 and CDR2 are SQVTM and ANQGSEA. The CDR3 runs 14 residues. The CDR3 bases are TGCAGCGTCGCCCCAGGACAGGGGAACACTGAAGCTTTCTTT. Its translation is CSVAPGQGNTEAFF.

A remark on this clone: The germline gene is not matched at one end of the junction; a read error may be the cause. The V gene is TRBV7-7, the J gene TRBJ2-5; the D gene could be TRBD1 or TRBD2 (8 bases each). CDR1 is SSHAT, CDR2 FNYEAQ, per germline (reference sequence). The CDR3 loop spans 18 amino acids. The CDR3 nucleotides are TGTGCTAGCAGCTTAGGGACAGGCCAACTAGCGGCTGAAGAGACCCAGTACTTC. Translated, it gives CASSLGTGQLAAEETQYF.

The CDR3 nucleotides are TGTGCCAGCAGCCGCACAACCGGGGAGCTGTTTTTT. Residues: CASSRTTGELFF. The gene calls are TRBV7-9 and TRBJ2-2; D not certain. Trimming left V 5 bases short and J 5 bases short, with 6 bases between. Germline CDR1 is SEHNR and CDR2 is FQNEAQ (reference sequence). CDR3 length: 12 residues. Complete variable domain (other parts from reference TRBV7-9 and TRBJ2-2): DTGVSQNPRHKITKRGQNVTFRCDPISEHNRLYWYRQTLGQGPEFLTYFQNEAQLEKSRLLSDRFSAERPKGSFSTLEIQRTEQGDSAMYLCASSRTTGELFFGEGSRLTVL.

In DNA, the CDR3 is TGTGCCAGCAGCTTCGGGGGAACGCATCAGCCCCAGCATTTT. Its translation: CASSFGGTHQPQHF. The chain recombines TRBV11-2 with TRBJ1-5; tentative D call: TRBD1 (5 bases). This CDR3 spans 14 amino acids. V lost 3 bases to trimming and J lost 5 bases, with 11 bases between them. CDR1 and CDR2 (germline): SGHAT, FQNNGV.

This chain joins TRBV7-6 and TRBJ1-1, with 8 positions matching TRBD1. From germline, CDR1 is SGHVS and CDR2 FNYEAQ. This CDR3 spans 18 amino acids. With 1 base clipped from V and 1 base from J, the junction kept 11 bases outside the gene matches. CDR3 in DNA: TGTGCCAGCAGCTTAGGTATTGGACAGGGAGTGAGGAACACTGAAGCTTTCTTT. It is translated as CASSLGIGQGVRNTEAFF.

Only one count was recorded for this clone. The chain joins TRBV11-2 to TRBJ2-1; D is perhaps TRBD2 (6 bases). Trimming pared 5 bases from V and 9 bases from J, leaving 14 bases between. The CDR3 length is 13 residues. Per the germline V gene, CDR1 is SGHAT and CDR2 is FQNNGV. The CDR3 here is CASSPGGVGEQFF. CDR3 nucleotide sequence: TGTGCCAGCAGCCCTGGAGGGGTCGGTGAGCAGTTCTTC.

The chain links TRBV5-4 to TRBJ2-5; possible D gene TRBD1, 6 bases. The J call may be mistaken, given a closer DNA end match to TRBJ2-7. The V gene's germline CDR1 is SGHNT and CDR2 YYREEE (reference sequence). The CDR3 totals 12 residues. The CDR3 DNA reads as TGTGCCAGCAGTCTACAGGGCCGCGAGCAGTACTTC. Its protein product is CASSLQGREQYF.

V and J are TRBV4-1 and TRBJ2-3; D is possibly TRBD2 (6 bases). Between the trimmed V and J ends, which lost 4 bases and 4 bases, there was a span of 18 bases. The CDR3 totals 16 residues. CDR1 and CDR2 (germline): MGHRA, YSYEKL. As DNA, the CDR3 is TGCGCCAGCAGCCGCGGGCAGGCGGGGATCGCAGATACGCAGTATTTT. Translation gives CASSRGQAGIADTQYF.

The chain joins TRBV2 to TRBJ2-1; weak D call: TRBD2 (6 bases). The CDR3 is made up of 16 amino acids. Germline CDR1 is SNHLY and CDR2 is FYNNEI. The V end was cut by 3 bases, the J end by 4 bases, with 16 bases between. The CDR3 sequence: CASSDGLAGIYNEQFF. CDR3 nucleotides: TGTGCCAGCAGTGATGGGTTGGCGGGGATATACAATGAGCAGTTCTTC.

The rearrangement links TRBV10-3 to TRBJ2-6, with D possibly TRBD1 on 5 matching bases. V shed 1 base and J shed 0 bases, with 7 bases lying between them. Germline V gives CDR1 ENHRY, CDR2 SYGVKD. CDR3 size: 16 residues. CDR3 sequence: CAISEFTGSGANVLTF. In DNA form, the CDR3 reads TGTGCCATCAGTGAGTTCACAGGCTCTGGGGCCAACGTCCTGACTTTC.

CDR3 coding DNA: TGTGCCAGCTCACCATTAAACCCGGGACACTTCTCCTACAATGAGCAGTTCTTC. As protein: CASSPLNPGHFSYNEQFF. The chain has TRBV18 and TRBJ2-1; perhaps TRBD1 as D (6 bases). Trimming removed 2 bases from V and 0 bases from J, with 17 bases in between. The length of the CDR3 is 18 residues. The germline V gene has CDR1 KGHSH and CDR2 LQKENI.

The V gene is TRBV11-2, the J gene TRBJ2-1; possibly TRBD1 for D (7 bases). Deletions cut 5 bases from V and 1 base from J, with 12 bases between. CDR3 length: 15 residues. Germline CDR1 SGHAT, CDR2 FQNNGV. The CDR3, as DNA: TGTGCCAGCAGCCCGGGGGACAGTTCCTACAATGAGCAGTTCTTC. It codes for CASSPGDSSYNEQFF. Drawing the rest from reference TRBV11-2 and TRBJ2-1, the complete variable domain is EAGVAQSPRYKIIEKRQSVAFWCNPISGHATLYWYQQILGQGPKLLIQFQNNGVVDDSQLPKDRFSAERLKGVDSTLKIQPAKLEDSAVYLCASSPGDSSYNEQFFGPGTRLTVL.

The V call is TRBV6-5, the J call TRBJ2-7, with 10 nucleotides matching TRBD1. CDR1 is MNHEY, CDR2 SVGAGI, per germline. This CDR3 has 13 amino acids. V lost 6 bases to trimming and J lost 3 bases; unmatched junction nucleotides: 2. The CDR3 DNA reads TGTGCCAGCAGACGGACAGGGGGCTACGAGCAGTACTTC. Translating gives CASRRTGGYEQYF.

This clone appeared once. The J gene is TRBJ2-5, the V gene TRBV29-1; perhaps TRBD1 as D (6 bases). CDR3 length: 14 amino acids. V was cut by 3 bases and J by 4 bases, with 15 bases left in between. Per germline, CDR1 SQVTM and CDR2 ANQGSEA. The CDR3 reads CSVDNRVQGETQYF. The CDR3 DNA sequence: TGCAGCGTTGACAACAGGGTTCAGGGAGAGACCCAGTACTTC.

Points on this clone: Within the sample, other DNA sequences also encode this same CDR3. V is TRBV28 and J is TRBJ2-7, with no clear D. CDR3 length: 13 residues. V gave up 3 bases and J gave up 0 bases, with 6 bases separating them. CDR1 is MDHEN, CDR2 SYDVKM, per germline. The CDR3 region has the DNA TGTGCCAGCAGTTTCCCCGTCTCCTACGAGCAGTACTTC. Translating gives CASSFPVSYEQYF.

This chain uses TRBV30 with TRBJ2-5; 7 bases map to TRBD2. The CDR3 extends over 14 amino acids. Germline V gives CDR1 GTSNPN, CDR2 SVGIG (reference sequence). J was trimmed by 3 bases and V by 3 bases; bases with no gene match: 7. CDR3 in DNA: TGTGCCTGGAGCGTTAGCGGGTTAAAAGAGACCCAGTACTTC. Its protein is CAWSVSGLKETQYF.

The chain joins TRBV5-6 to TRBJ1-2, with 8 bases that match TRBD1. This CDR3 region has 13 residues. The V segment lost 0 bases and the J segment 8 bases; nucleotides outside the gene matches: 3. Germline CDR1 SGHDT, CDR2 YYEEEE. CDR3 amino acids: CASSLDRGFGYTF. The CDR3 region has the DNA TGTGCCAGCAGCTTGGACAGGGGGTTCGGCTACACCTTC. The variable domain in full, with the rest retrieved from reference TRBV5-6 and TRBJ1-2, is DAGVTQSPTHLIKTRGQQVTLRCSPKSGHDTVSWYQQALGQGPQFIFQYYEEEERQRGNFPDRFSGHQFPNYSSELNVNALLLGDSALYLCASSLDRGFGYTFGSGTRLTVV.

This clone was picked up one time. The V and J genes are TRBV30 and TRBJ2-7, with TRBD1 matching 8 bases. Germline CDR1 and CDR2: GTSNPN and SVGIG (reference sequence). CDR3 length: 13 residues. Losses at the gene ends were 5 bases for V and 6 bases for J; bases not matched to a gene: 9. CDR3 sequence reads: CAWGGRGLAEQYF. CDR3 coding DNA: TGTGCCTGGGGGGGCAGGGGGCTCGCCGAGCAGTACTTC. The full variable domain, in which reference TRBV30 and TRBJ2-7 provide the parts outside the CDR3, is SQTIHQWPATLVQPVGSPLSLECTVEGTSNPNLYWYRQAAGRGLQLLFYSVGIGQISSEVPQNLSASRPQDRQFILSSKKLLLSDSGFYLCAWGGRGLAEQYFGPGTRLTVT.

This chain links TRBV12-5 with TRBJ1-1; the match to TRBD1 covers 10 bases. The germline gives CDR1 LGHNT, CDR2 FRNRAP. CDR3 length equals 12 residues. V shed 8 bases, J shed 9 bases, and the junction held 6 bases outside the gene matches. Here the CDR3 reads CASRGTGVQAFF. The CDR3 nucleotides read TGTGCTAGTCGAGGGACAGGGGTACAAGCTTTCTTT.

The gene calls are TRBV2 and TRBJ2-1; weak D call: TRBD2 (6 bases). The CDR3 contains 13 residues. V lost 7 bases and J lost 5, with 12 bases in between. CDR1 is SNHLY and CDR2 is FYNNEI in the germline V gene. The CDR3 coding sequence is TGTGCCAGCATTCAGACTAGGAACAATGAGCAGTTCTTC. Amino acids: CASIQTRNNEQFF.

This clone appeared a single time. The chain carries TRBV19 and TRBJ1-6; TRBD1 matches 7 bases. CDR3 length equals 13 residues. In germline, CDR1 is LNHDA, CDR2 SQIVND (reference sequence). The V gene end was trimmed by 11 bases and the J gene end by 11 bases; junction bases not matched to a gene: 12. In DNA form, the CDR3 reads TGTGCCGTCAGGGGGGATCGGGCTGCACCCCTCCACTTT. Amino acid sequence: CAVRGDRAAPLHF.

The rearrangement uses TRBV7-2 and TRBJ2-7, with D maybe TRBD2 (5 bases). V lost 1 base, J lost 2 bases, and 12 bases lay in between. Germline lookup yields CDR1 SGHTA and CDR2 FQGNSA. The CDR3 sequence is 15 residues long. CDR3 amino acids: CASSLVEGSAYEQYF. The CDR3 DNA reads as TGTGCCAGCAGCTTAGTTGAGGGTTCGGCCTACGAGCAGTACTTC.

This clone was counted a few times. The chain uses TRBV30 and TRBJ2-5; 7 bases match TRBD1. CDR1 GTSNPN and CDR2 SVGIG come from the germline V gene (reference sequence). V lost 3 bases to trimming and J lost 4 bases; unmatched junction nucleotides: 2. There are 12 residues in the CDR3. CDR3 sequence (DNA): TGTGCCTGGAGGGCAGGGGGAGAGACCCAGTACTTC. Amino acid sequence: CAWRAGGETQYF. Together with reference TRBV30 and TRBJ2-5, the CDR3 gives the full variable domain: SQTIHQWPATLVQPVGSPLSLECTVEGTSNPNLYWYRQAAGRGLQLLFYSVGIGQISSEVPQNLSASRPQDRQFILSSKKLLLSDSGFYLCAWRAGGETQYFGPGTRLLVL.

This chain uses TRBV18 with TRBJ2-1, with TRBD1 matching 7 bases. The CDR3 loop spans 15 amino acids. Germline assignment: CDR1 KGHSH and CDR2 LQKENI. Germline trimming cut 3 bases from V and 7 bases from J; bases unmatched to any gene: 9. CDR3 bases: TGTGCCAGCTCACCCTTAGGGGGCGCGAAAAATGAGCAGTTCTTC. Protein product: CASSPLGGAKNEQFF.